Described below is a single T cell receptor (beta chain) sequence and its context. The sample comes from a study of blood T cell repertoires in COVID-19. On the study more broadly: Acute and convalescent COVID-19 specimens originated in the United States, Italy and Spain.

Germline trimming cut 1 base from V and 9 bases from J; bases unmatched to any gene: 7. Germline CDR1 SGHTA, CDR2 FQGNSA. CDR3 length: 16 residues. As handled by the study authors: Reference gene primer amplification gave estimated nucleated cell counts. Data came from immunoSEQ multiplex PCR; TCRdb stores just in-frame clones and leaves some out. V and J calls and clone size follow that table, whereas D and trimming were derived from the DNA. The sample yields about 150,000 clones, approximately 88% seen once. The sample consisted of peripheral blood. This TCR derives from a man in his fifties or sixties with acute or convalescent COVID-19. This chain uses TRBV7-2 with TRBJ2-1; 12 bases line up with TRBD2. This CDR3 is CASSLGPSGGVAEQFF. In nucleotides, the CDR3 is TGTGCCAGCAGCTTAGGGCCTAGCGGGGGGGTCGCTGAGCAGTTCTTC.